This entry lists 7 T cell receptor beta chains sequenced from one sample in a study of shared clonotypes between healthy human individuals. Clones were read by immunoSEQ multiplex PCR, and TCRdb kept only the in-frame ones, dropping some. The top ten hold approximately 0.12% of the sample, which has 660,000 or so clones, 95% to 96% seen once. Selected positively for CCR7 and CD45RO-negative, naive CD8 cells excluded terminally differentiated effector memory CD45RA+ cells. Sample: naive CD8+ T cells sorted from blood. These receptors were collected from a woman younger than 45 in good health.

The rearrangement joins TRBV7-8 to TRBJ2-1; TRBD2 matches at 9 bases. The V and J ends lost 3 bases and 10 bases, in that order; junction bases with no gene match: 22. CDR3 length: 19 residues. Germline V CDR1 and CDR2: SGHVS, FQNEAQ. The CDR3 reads CASSFLAGTTFGNILEQFF. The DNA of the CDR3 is TGTGCCAGCAGCTTCCTAGCGGGAACAACCTTCGGAAACATACTCGAGCAGTTCTTC.

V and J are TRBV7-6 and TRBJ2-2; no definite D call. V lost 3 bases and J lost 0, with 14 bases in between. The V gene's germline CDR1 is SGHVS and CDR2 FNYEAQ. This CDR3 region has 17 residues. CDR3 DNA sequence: TGTGCCAGCAGCTTTATCTCGCCTTCGTCGAACACCGGGGAGCTGTTTTTT. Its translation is CASSFISPSSNTGELFF.

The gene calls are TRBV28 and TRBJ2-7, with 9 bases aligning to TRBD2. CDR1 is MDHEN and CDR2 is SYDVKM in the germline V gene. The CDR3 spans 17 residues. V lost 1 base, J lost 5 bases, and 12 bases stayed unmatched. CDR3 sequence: CASSLYPPGSGSHEQYF. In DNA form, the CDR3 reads TGTGCCAGCAGTTTATACCCCCCCGGTAGCGGGAGTCACGAGCAGTACTTC.

CDR3 loop: CASSVRHPSAVGGNTIYF. The CDR3 DNA reads as TGTGCCAGCAGTGTCAGGCACCCCTCGGCCGTTGGTGGAAACACCATATATTTT. The chain links TRBV25-1 to TRBJ1-3; D not certain. CDR1 and CDR2 from the germline V gene are MGHDK and SYGVNS. With 4 bases removed from V and 3 bases from J, the gap between germline ends came to 22 bases. The CDR3 is 18 amino acids.

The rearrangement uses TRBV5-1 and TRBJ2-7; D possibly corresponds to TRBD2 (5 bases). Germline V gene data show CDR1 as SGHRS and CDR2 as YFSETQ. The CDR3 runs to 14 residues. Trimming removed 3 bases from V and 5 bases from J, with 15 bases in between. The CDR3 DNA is TGCGCCAGCAGCTGGCCGGAGGACCGCAACGAGCAGTACTTC. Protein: CASSWPEDRNEQYF.

The CDR3 DNA reads as TGCGCCAGCAGTGAGAGGTGGAACACTGAAGCTTTCTTT. As protein: CASSERWNTEAFF. The genes are TRBV10-1 and TRBJ1-1; D remains ambiguous. CDR3 length: 13 residues. Germline assignment: CDR1 WNHNN and CDR2 SYGVQD (reference sequence). Trimming cost V 2 bases and J 1 base, with 5 bases left between them.

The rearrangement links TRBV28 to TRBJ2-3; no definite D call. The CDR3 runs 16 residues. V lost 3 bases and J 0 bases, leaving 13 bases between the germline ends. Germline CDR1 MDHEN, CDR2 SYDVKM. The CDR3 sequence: CASSFRNRYSTDTQYF. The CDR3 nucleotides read TGTGCCAGCAGTTTTAGGAACCGCTACAGCACAGATACGCAGTATTTT.